This T cell receptor beta chain was profiled in a study of T cells in Graves' hyperthyroidism and ophthalmopathy. Template material for amplifying TCR beta CDR3 regions consisted of RNA transcripts. HTBI primers were used for first-round RT-PCR of the TCR CDR3. TCRdb analysed the multiplex PCR reads with MiXCR anew, one entry per CDR3 protein. Of approximately 610,000 distinct CDR3 sequences in the sample, roughly 15% are singletons; the top ten hold approximately 4.3%. CDR1 and CDR2 (germline): MNHEY, SVGEGT. There are 15 residues in the CDR3. Deletions cut 0 bases from V and 4 bases from J, with 12 bases between.

The sample consisted of blood. This clonotype originated in a woman aged 40 to 49 with Graves' ophthalmopathy. This chain joins TRBV6-2 or TRBV6-3 and TRBJ1-2; D gene ambiguous. The CDR3 coding sequence is TGTGCCAGCAGTTACTCCCCCCTCGGCATCTATGGCTACACCTTC. This translates into CASSYSPLGIYGYTF.